The rows below give T cell receptor beta chains drawn from one sample of a study of T cell responses to AZD1222 COVID-19 vaccine. Data came from immunoSEQ multiplex PCR; TCRdb stores just in-frame clones and leaves some out. There are around 150,000 clones in the sample; just over 90% occur only once, and 1% to 1.5% lies in the top ten. Sequences were derived from peripheral blood, sampled 28 days after the second AZD1222 dose. The receptors were sampled from an adult who received the AZD1222 COVID-19 vaccine. Both conserved end residues are part of each CDR3. The D gene is left open where the match is weak. A row's size may be missing; if present it is once, few, many or a size class.

NA	TRBV27	once	TRBJ2-1	13	CASTTDTYNEQFF	TGTGCCAGCACCACTGACACTTACAATGAGCAGTTCTTC
TRBD1	TRBV28	NA	TRBJ2-2	15	CASSPRGLNTGELFF	TGTGCCAGCAGTCCCAGGGGGCTTAACACCGGGGAGCTGTTTTTT
TRBD1	TRBV7-2	NA	TRBJ2-7	16	CATRKLPGQGASEQYF	TGTGCCACCCGAAAGTTGCCGGGACAGGGGGCGTCCGAGCAGTACTTC
TRBD1	TRBV7-9	NA	TRBJ1-3	16	CASSRDQGVSGNTIYF	TGTGCCAGCAGCCGTGATCAGGGGGTCTCTGGAAACACCATATATTTT
TRBD1	TRBV10-3	NA	TRBJ2-7	14	CAIRRDRQAYEQYF	TGTGCCATCAGGAGGGACAGGCAAGCCTACGAGCAGTACTTC
NA	TRBV11-3	NA	TRBJ2-2	13	CASSLSRTGELFF	TGTGCCAGCAGCTTAAGTAGGACCGGGGAGCTGTTTTTT
NA	TRBV2	NA	TRBJ1-1	11	CASTGNTEAFF	TGTGCCAGCACCGGAAACACTGAAGCTTTCTTT
NA	TRBV28	NA	TRBJ1-1	13	CASSSPDGSEAFF	TGTGCCAGCAGTTCCCCGGACGGTTCTGAAGCTTTCTTT
TRBD2	TRBV19	NA	TRBJ2-5	15	CASSIKRGRQETQYF	TGTGCCAGTAGTATCAAGCGGGGCCGCCAAGAGACCCAGTACTTC
NA	TRBV11-2	NA	TRBJ1-1	13	CASSLVQSRGAFF	TGTGCCAGCAGCTTAGTCCAGTCTCGAGGAGCTTTCTTT
NA	TRBV27	few	TRBJ1-5	15	CASSLRPGIRQPQHF	TGTGCCAGCAGTCTCCGGCCGGGAATTCGTCAGCCCCAGCATTTT
TRBD2	TRBV6-5	NA	TRBJ2-2	14	CASSYYGGTGELFF	TGTGCCAGCAGTTACTACGGGGGGACCGGGGAGCTGTTTTTT
TRBD2	TRBV18	NA	TRBJ2-7	15	CASSSTGGSVYEQYF	TGTGCCAGCTCATCCACTGGCGGGAGCGTCTACGAGCAGTACTTC
NA	TRBV7-9	NA	TRBJ2-2	15	CASSLGQTNTGELFF	TGTGCCAGCAGCTTAGGACAGACGAACACCGGGGAGCTGTTTTTT
NA	TRBV5-6	NA	TRBJ2-2	15	CASSLVDTNTGELFF	TGTGCCAGCAGCTTGGTGGATACGAACACCGGGGAGCTGTTTTTT
NA	TRBV9	NA	TRBJ2-3	14	CASSVGGKGDTQYF	TGTGCCAGCAGCGTGGGCGGGAAGGGGGATACGCAGTATTTT
NA	TRBV5-6	NA	TRBJ1-4	15	CASSFYSGLNEKLFF	TGTGCCAGCAGCTTTTATTCAGGGCTTAATGAAAAACTGTTTTTT
NA	TRBV18	NA	TRBJ1-1	14	CASSPLPGNTEAFF	TGTGCCAGCTCACCACTCCCAGGGAACACTGAAGCTTTCTTT
NA	TRBV12-3/TRBV12-4	NA	TRBJ1-2	13	CASSLNTGTGYTF	TGTGCCAGCAGTTTAAATACAGGGACCGGCTACACCTTC
NA	TRBV2	few	TRBJ2-2	16	CASSEQDLVITGELFF	TGTGCCAGCAGCGAACAGGACCTGGTAATCACCGGGGAGCTGTTTTTT
TRBD2	TRBV7-9	NA	TRBJ2-3	17	CASSPFPSGGTTDTQYF	TGTGCCAGCAGCCCTTTCCCTAGCGGGGGGACCACAGATACGCAGTATTTT
TRBD2	TRBV6-4	once	TRBJ2-1	18	CASSGTSGRSPPLDEQFF	TGTGCCAGCAGCGGGACTAGCGGGAGGTCCCCCCCATTGGATGAGCAGTTCTTC
TRBD2	TRBV9	NA	TRBJ2-7	17	CASSAGTSIALVYEQYF	TGTGCCAGCAGCGCCGGGACTAGCATCGCCCTTGTCTACGAGCAGTACTTC
TRBD2	TRBV27	NA	TRBJ2-1	14	CASRQAGMDNEQFF	TGTGCCAGCAGGCAAGCGGGAATGGACAATGAGCAGTTCTTC
NA	TRBV11-2	NA	TRBJ2-4	19	CASSHTRVDYASAKNIQYF	TGTGCCAGCAGCCATACACGGGTGGACTACGCTTCGGCCAAAAACATTCAGTACTTC
NA	TRBV7-9	NA	TRBJ1-2	14	CASSAQGKLYGYTF	TGTGCCAGCAGCGCACAGGGAAAACTCTATGGCTACACCTTC
NA	TRBV12-5	NA	TRBJ1-2	13	CASGWAGRYGYTF	TGTGCTAGTGGTTGGGCGGGTCGCTATGGCTACACCTTC
NA	TRBV9	NA	TRBJ2-2	15	CASSVDGRNTGELFF	TGTGCCAGCAGCGTAGACGGGAGGAACACCGGGGAGCTGTTTTTT
NA	TRBV5-1	NA	TRBJ2-2	15	CASSPDGRNTGELFF	TGCGCCAGCAGCCCGGACGGACGGAACACCGGGGAGCTGTTTTTT
NA	TRBV7-7	NA	TRBJ2-2	15	CASSQETGRTGELFF	TGTGCTAGCAGCCAGGAGACCGGACGGACCGGGGAGCTGTTTTTT
NA	TRBV7-9	NA	TRBJ2-6	16	CASSSALPSGANVLTF	TGTGCCAGCAGCTCCGCACTCCCTTCTGGGGCCAACGTCCTGACTTTC
TRBD2	TRBV10-1	NA	TRBJ2-3	15	CASLTSGGISDTQYF	TGCGCCAGCCTGACTAGCGGGGGAATTTCGGATACGCAGTATTTT
NA	TRBV10-3	once	TRBJ1-1	14	CAISESHRNTEAFF	TGTGCCATCAGTGAGTCCCACAGGAACACTGAAGCTTTCTTT
TRBD2	TRBV7-8	once	TRBJ2-7	17	CASSWTSGRANTYEQYF	TGTGCCAGCAGCTGGACTAGCGGGAGGGCCAATACCTACGAGCAGTACTTC
NA	TRBV24-1	NA	TRBJ1-6	19	CATSDNGRQPSSYNSPLHF	TGTGCCACCAGTGACAACGGACGTCAACCCAGCTCCTATAATTCACCCCTCCACTTT
NA	TRBV2	NA	TRBJ1-1	14	CASSETQGSTEAFF	TGTGCCAGCAGTGAAACGCAGGGGAGCACTGAAGCTTTCTTT
TRBD2	TRBV4-2	NA	TRBJ2-5	18	CASSQDLAGATVQETQYF	TGTGCCAGCAGCCAAGATCTGGCGGGAGCGACTGTCCAAGAGACCCAGTACTTC
TRBD1	TRBV5-4	NA	TRBJ1-4	15	CASSGGGQGFEKLFF	TGTGCCAGCAGCGGGGGTGGACAGGGGTTCGAAAAACTGTTTTTT
NA	TRBV20-1	NA	TRBJ1-2	9	CSASWAGTF	TGCAGTGCTAGTTGGGCAGGCACCTTC
TRBD1	TRBV14	NA	TRBJ1-3	13	CATSTGTGNTIYF	TGTGCCACCTCGACAGGGACTGGAAACACCATATATTTT
NA	TRBV5-1	NA	TRBJ2-6	15	CASSFRTSGANVLTF	TGCGCCAGCAGTTTTCGGACCTCTGGGGCCAACGTCCTGACTTTC
NA	TRBV3-1/TRBV3-2	once	TRBJ1-4	16	CASTQRGWGYNEKLFF	TGTGCCAGCACTCAGCGGGGGTGGGGTTATAATGAAAAACTGTTTTTT
NA	TRBV9	NA	TRBJ1-6	16	CASSRGEGGYNSPLHF	TGTGCCAGCAGCCGAGGAGAGGGGGGATATAATTCACCCCTCCACTTT
TRBD2	TRBV6-5	NA	TRBJ2-3	13	CASRTSGTDTQYF	TGTGCCAGCAGGACTAGCGGCACAGATACGCAGTATTTT
TRBD1	TRBV25-1	NA	TRBJ1-3	15	CASSLQGAAGNTIYF	TGTGCCAGCAGTTTACAGGGGGCAGCTGGAAACACCATATATTTT
NA	TRBV28	NA	TRBJ1-1	12	CASSRPQGEAFF	TGTGCCAGCAGTAGACCACAGGGTGAGGCTTTCTTT
TRBD2	TRBV2	NA	TRBJ2-1	15	CASSETSGGIGEQFF	TGTGCCAGCAGTGAGACTAGCGGGGGGATTGGTGAGCAGTTCTTC
NA	TRBV5-1	NA	TRBJ2-7	14	CASSLEGDPYEQYF	TGCGCCAGCAGCTTGGAGGGCGACCCCTACGAGCAGTACTTC
TRBD1	TRBV14	NA	TRBJ1-3	19	CASSHRPDRARGSGNTIYF	TGTGCCAGCAGCCACCGTCCAGACAGGGCCCGCGGCTCTGGAAACACCATATATTTT
TRBD1	TRBV5-5	once	TRBJ1-1	14	CASSRTGGNTEAFF	TGTGCCAGCAGCAGAACAGGGGGGAACACTGAAGCTTTCTTT
TRBD2	TRBV3-1/TRBV3-2	NA	TRBJ2-5	16	CASSRLAGEVQETQYF	TGTGCCAGCAGCCGACTAGCGGGAGAGGTTCAAGAGACCCAGTACTTC
NA	TRBV28	NA	TRBJ1-1	14	CASSLGQANTEAFF	TGTGCCAGCAGTTTGGGTCAGGCAAATACTGAAGCTTTCTTT
NA	TRBV5-8	NA	TRBJ1-1	14	CASSLRGGIPEAFF	TGTGCCAGCAGCTTGCGGGGGGGAATCCCTGAAGCTTTCTTT
NA	TRBV3-1/TRBV3-2	NA	TRBJ1-6	15	CASSQMAEGYSPLHF	TGTGCCAGCAGCCAAATGGCAGAGGGATATTCACCCCTCCACTTT
TRBD2	TRBV4-3	NA	TRBJ2-5	16	CASSQDRAGGPETQYF	TGCGCCAGCAGCCAAGATCGAGCGGGGGGGCCGGAGACCCAGTACTTC
NA	TRBV14	NA	TRBJ1-2	14	CASSRTDGSRGYTF	TGTGCCAGCAGCCGAACGGACGGGTCTCGCGGCTACACCTTC
NA	TRBV7-2	NA	TRBJ1-5	15	CASSPRKGAGQPQHF	TGTGCCAGCAGCCCACGGAAAGGGGCTGGGCAGCCCCAGCATTTT
NA	TRBV19	once	TRBJ2-7	14	CASSWQISSYEQYF	TGTGCCAGTAGTTGGCAGATCAGCTCCTACGAGCAGTACTTC
NA	TRBV6-2/TRBV6-3	NA	TRBJ2-1	12	CASSYRLSEQFF	TGTGCCAGCAGTTATCGATTATCTGAGCAGTTCTTC